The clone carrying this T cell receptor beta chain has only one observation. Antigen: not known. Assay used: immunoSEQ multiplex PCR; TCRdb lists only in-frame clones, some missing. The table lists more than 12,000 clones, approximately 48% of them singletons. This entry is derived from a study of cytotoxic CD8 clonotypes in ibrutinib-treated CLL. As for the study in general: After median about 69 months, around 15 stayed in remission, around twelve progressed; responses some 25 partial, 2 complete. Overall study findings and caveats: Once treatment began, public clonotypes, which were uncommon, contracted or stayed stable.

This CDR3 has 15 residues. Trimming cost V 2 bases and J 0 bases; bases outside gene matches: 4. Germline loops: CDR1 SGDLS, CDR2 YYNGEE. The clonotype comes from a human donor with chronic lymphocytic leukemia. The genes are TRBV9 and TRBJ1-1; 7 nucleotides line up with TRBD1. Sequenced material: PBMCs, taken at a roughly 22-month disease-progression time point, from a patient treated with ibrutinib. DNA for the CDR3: TGTGCCAGCAGCGTCGCAGGGGGTATGAACACTGAAGCTTTCTTT. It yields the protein CASSVAGGMNTEAFF.